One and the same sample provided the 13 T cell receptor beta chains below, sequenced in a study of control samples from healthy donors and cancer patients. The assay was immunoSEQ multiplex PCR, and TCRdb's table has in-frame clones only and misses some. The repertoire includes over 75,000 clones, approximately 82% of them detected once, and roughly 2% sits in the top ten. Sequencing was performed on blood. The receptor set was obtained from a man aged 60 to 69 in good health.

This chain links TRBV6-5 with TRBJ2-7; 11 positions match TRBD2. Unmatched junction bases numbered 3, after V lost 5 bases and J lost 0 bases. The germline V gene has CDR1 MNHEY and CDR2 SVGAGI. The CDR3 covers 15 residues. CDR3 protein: CASSPLAGGSYEQYF. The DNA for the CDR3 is TGTGCCAGCAGTCCCCTAGCGGGGGGCTCCTACGAGCAGTACTTC.

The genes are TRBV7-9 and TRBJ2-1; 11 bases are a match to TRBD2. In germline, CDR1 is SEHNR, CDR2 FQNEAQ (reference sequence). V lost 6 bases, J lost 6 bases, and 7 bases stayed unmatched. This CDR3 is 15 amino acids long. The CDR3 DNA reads TGTGCCAGCAGAATAGCGGGGGGGCCAGGCAATGAGCAGTTCTTC. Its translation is CASRIAGGPGNEQFF.

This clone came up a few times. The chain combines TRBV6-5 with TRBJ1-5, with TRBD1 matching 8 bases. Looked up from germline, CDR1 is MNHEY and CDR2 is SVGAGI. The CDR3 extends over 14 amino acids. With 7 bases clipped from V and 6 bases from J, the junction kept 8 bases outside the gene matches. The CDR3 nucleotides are TGTGCCAGCAACCAGGGGGCGCGGGTTCAGCCCCAGCATTTT. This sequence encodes CASNQGARVQPQHF.

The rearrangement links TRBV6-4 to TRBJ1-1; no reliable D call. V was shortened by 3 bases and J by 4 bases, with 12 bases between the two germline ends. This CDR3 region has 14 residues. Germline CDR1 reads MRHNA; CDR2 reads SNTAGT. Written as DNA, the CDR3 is TGTGCCAGCAGTGAGCGGGCGTTGAGCACTGAAGCTTTCTTT. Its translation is CASSERALSTEAFF.

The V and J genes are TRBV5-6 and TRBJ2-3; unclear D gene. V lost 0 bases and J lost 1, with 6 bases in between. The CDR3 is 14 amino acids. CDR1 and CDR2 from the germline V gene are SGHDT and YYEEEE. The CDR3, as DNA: TGTGCCAGCAGCTTGGGATCTCGCACAGATACGCAGTATTTT. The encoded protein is CASSLGSRTDTQYF. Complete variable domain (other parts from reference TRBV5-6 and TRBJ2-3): DAGVTQSPTHLIKTRGQQVTLRCSPKSGHDTVSWYQQALGQGPQFIFQYYEEEERQRGNFPDRFSGHQFPNYSSELNVNALLLGDSALYLCASSLGSRTDTQYFGPGTRLTVL.

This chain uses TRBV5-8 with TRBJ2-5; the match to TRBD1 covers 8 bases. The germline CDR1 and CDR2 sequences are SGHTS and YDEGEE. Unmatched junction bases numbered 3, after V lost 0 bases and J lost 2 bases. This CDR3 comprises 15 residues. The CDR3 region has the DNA TGTGCCAGCAGCTTGGCAGGGGGCAGGCAAGAGACCCAGTACTTC. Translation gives CASSLAGGRQETQYF.

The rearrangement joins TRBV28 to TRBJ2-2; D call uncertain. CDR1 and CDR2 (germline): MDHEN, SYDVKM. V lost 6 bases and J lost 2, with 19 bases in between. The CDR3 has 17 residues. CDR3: CASRLGPLLSNTGELFF. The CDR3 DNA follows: TGTGCCAGCAGGTTGGGTCCCTTATTAAGTAACACCGGGGAGCTGTTTTTT.

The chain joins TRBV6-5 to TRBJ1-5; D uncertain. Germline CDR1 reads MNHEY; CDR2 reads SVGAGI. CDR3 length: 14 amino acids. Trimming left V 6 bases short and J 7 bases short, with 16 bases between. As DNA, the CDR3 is TGTGCCAGCAGCCCAGACCCGAGGGAGCAGCCCCAGCATTTT. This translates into CASSPDPREQPQHF.

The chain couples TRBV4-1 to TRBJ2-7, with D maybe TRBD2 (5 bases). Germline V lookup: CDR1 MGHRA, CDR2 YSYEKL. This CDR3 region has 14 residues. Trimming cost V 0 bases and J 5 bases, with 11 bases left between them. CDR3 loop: CASSQETGYHEQYF. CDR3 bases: TGCGCCAGCAGCCAAGAAACGGGGTATCACGAGCAGTACTTC.

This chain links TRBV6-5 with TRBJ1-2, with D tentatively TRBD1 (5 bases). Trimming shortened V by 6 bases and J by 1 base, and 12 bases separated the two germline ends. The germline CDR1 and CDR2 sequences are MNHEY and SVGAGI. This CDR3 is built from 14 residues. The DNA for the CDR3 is TGTGCCAGCAGCCCCGGGACCTTTAACTATGGCTACACCTTC. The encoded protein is CASSPGTFNYGYTF.

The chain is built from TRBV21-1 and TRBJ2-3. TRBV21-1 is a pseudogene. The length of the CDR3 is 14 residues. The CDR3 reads CASSKEALTDTQYF. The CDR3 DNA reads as TGTGCCAGCAGCAAAGAGGCTTTAACAGATACGCAGTATTTT.

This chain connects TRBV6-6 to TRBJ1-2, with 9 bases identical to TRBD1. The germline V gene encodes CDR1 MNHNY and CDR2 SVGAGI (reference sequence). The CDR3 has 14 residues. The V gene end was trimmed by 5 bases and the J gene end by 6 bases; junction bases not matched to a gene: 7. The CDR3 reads CASSMDRGIDGYTF. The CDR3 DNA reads TGTGCCAGCAGTATGGACAGGGGAATCGATGGCTACACCTTC.

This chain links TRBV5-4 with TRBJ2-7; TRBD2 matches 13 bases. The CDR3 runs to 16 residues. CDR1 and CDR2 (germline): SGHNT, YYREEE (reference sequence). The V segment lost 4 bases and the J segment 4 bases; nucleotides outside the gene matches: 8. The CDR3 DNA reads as TGTGCCAGCAGCCCGGGACTAGCGGGGCGAACATACGAGCAGTACTTC. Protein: CASSPGLAGRTYEQYF.